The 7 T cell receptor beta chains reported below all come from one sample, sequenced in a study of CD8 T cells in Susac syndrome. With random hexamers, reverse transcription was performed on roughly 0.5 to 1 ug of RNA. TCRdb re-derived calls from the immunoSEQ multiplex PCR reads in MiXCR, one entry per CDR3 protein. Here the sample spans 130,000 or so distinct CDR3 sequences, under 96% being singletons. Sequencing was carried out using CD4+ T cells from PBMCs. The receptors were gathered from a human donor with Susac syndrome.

CDR3 coding DNA: TGTGCCAGCAGCCAAGGACTAGCGGGAGTTTGGAATGAGCAGTTCTTC. It encodes CASSQGLAGVWNEQFF. The gene calls are TRBV3-1 and TRBJ2-1; the match to TRBD2 covers 12 bases. V was pared by 1 base and J by 7 bases, with 5 bases of the junction left unmatched. The CDR3 totals 16 residues. Germline V CDR1 and CDR2: LGHDT, YNNKEL (reference sequence).

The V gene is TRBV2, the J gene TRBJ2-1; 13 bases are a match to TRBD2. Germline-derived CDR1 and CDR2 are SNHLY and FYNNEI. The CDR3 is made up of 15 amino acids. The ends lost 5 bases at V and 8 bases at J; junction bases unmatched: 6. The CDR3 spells CASSLGLAGVDEQFF. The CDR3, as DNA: TGTGCCAGCAGTCTTGGACTAGCGGGAGTAGATGAGCAGTTCTTC.

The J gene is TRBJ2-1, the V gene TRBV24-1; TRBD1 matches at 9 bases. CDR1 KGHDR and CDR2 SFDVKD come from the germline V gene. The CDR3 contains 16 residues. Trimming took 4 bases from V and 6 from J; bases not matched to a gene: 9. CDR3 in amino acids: CATSDPGTGLVNEQFF. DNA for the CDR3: TGTGCCACCAGTGACCCCGGGACAGGGTTGGTCAATGAGCAGTTCTTC.

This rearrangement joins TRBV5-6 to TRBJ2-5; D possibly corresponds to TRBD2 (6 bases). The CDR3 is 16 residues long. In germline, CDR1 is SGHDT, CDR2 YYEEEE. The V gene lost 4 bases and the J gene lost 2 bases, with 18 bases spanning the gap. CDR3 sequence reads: CASSHLVAATQETQYF. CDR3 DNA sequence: TGTGCCAGCAGCCACCTCGTAGCGGCGACTCAAGAGACCCAGTACTTC.

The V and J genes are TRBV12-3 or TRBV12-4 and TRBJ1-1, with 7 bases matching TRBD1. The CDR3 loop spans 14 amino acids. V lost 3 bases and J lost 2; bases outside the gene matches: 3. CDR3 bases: TGTGCCAGCAGTTTGAGGGGGCCAAACACTGAAGCTTTCTTT. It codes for CASSLRGPNTEAFF.

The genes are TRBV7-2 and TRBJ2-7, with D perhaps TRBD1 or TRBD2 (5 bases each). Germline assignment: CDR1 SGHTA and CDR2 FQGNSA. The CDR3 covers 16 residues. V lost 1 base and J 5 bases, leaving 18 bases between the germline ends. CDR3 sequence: CASSLVGQGALNEQYF. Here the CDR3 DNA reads TGTGCCAGCAGCTTAGTAGGTCAGGGAGCCCTCAACGAGCAGTACTTC.

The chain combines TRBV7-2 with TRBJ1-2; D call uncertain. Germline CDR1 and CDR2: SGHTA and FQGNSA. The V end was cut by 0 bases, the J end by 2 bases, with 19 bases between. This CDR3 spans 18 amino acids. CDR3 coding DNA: TGTGCCAGCAGCTTAGCCACCCTTGGGCGTTCGCGGAACTATGGCTACACCTTC. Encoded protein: CASSLATLGRSRNYGYTF. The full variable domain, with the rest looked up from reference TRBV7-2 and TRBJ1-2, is GAGVSQSPSNKVTEKGKDVELRCDPISGHTALYWYRQSLGQGLEFLIYFQGNSAPDKSGLPSDRFSAERTGGSVSTLTIQRTQQEDSAVYLCASSLATLGRSRNYGYTFGSGTRLTVV.